A selection of T cell receptor beta chains follows, all from one sample in a study of CD4 and CD8 cells across lung adenocarcinoma regions. TCRdb independently ran MiXCR on the PCR reads; one entry per CDR3 protein. The sample yields some 27,000 distinct CDR3 sequences, around 56% seen once. Input material: CD8+ T cells from the center of a lung tumor. The receptors come from a male donor with lung adenocarcinoma. The CD4 and CD8 labels of this study may be unreliable. CDR3s include the opening cysteine and the closing phenylalanine or tryptophan.

>TRBJ2-3|18|TRBV6-2/TRBV6-3
CASSYSSSLALSTDTQYF
>TRBJ2-3|13|TRBV10-2
CARGMSSGDTQYF
>TRBJ2-2|12|TRBV5-1
CASSGLPGELFF
>TRBJ2-4|16|TRBV6-1
CASSASGLGAKDTQYF
>TRBJ1-3|15|TRBV6-1
CASSEASTAGNTIYF
>TRBJ2-5|13|TRBV11-1
CASSLGGAGEQYF
>TRBJ1-2|12|TRBV5-8
CASSFPSYGYTF
>TRBJ2-3|15|TRBV10-2
CGRVAGAGAKNTQYF
>TRBJ2-5|16|TRBV6-1
CASRGAGARDRDTQYF
>TRBJ2-7|13|TRBV20-1
CSGLGPTSHEQYF
>TRBJ1-1|12|TRBV6-1
CASSGGVTEAFF
>TRBJ2-6|15|TRBV6-1
CASETGLSGANVLTF
>TRBJ2-1|16|TRBV3-1
CASSQNAGTLGHEQFF
>TRBJ2-5|15|TRBV27
CASSSLGTNQETQYF
>TRBJ2-3|14|TRBV27
CASTALAGKNTQYF
>TRBJ2-3|14|TRBV12-3/TRBV12-4
CASRRGTSTDTQYF
>TRBJ2-3|15|TRBV27
CASSLYGRDQETQYF
>TRBJ2-3|16|TRBV6-1
CVSGGAGGGVRDTQYF
>TRBJ2-5|13|TRBV9
CASSPSGVETQYF
>TRBJ2-3|15|TRBV6-1
CASSSVRRATDTQYF
>.|15|TRBV6-5
CASSYSPGQGSEQYF
>TRBJ2-4|14|TRBV6-1
CASSPDLAKNIQYF
>TRBJ2-3|16|TRBV7-8
CASSLVLAGIADTQYF
>.|14|TRBV15
CATSRERHLYEQYF
>.|14|TRBV6-4
CASFKREGTGAQYF
>TRBJ2-7|18|TRBV3-1
CASSLKIGLAGVLYEQYF
>TRBJ2-4|14|TRBV6-1
CASRARGGNNEQYF
>TRBJ2-3|15|TRBV6-2/TRBV6-3
CASSPGLAGVDTQYF
>TRBJ2-4|15|TRBV10-1
CASSAWQWAKDMQYF
>.|15|TRBV6-1
CASSELPGGEYEQYF
>TRBJ2-3|16|TRBV6-1
CASSEAGLSATDTQYF